One and the same sample provided the 9 T cell receptor beta chains below, sequenced in a study of shared clonotypes between healthy human individuals. Sequencing used immunoSEQ multiplex PCR; TCRdb keeps in-frame clones, though not all of them. Among 2,500,000 or so clones listed, 80% to 95% were seen once. What was sequenced was naive CD4+ T cells from PBMCs. The sample's subset: CD45RA+ positively selected. Source of these receptors: a man between 18 and 35 years old in good health. Some clones in this sample may be carry-over from other donors' samples.

For the CDR3, the DNA is TGTGCCAGCAGCTTATGGGCCGGCGGGAGGAACTACAATGAGCAGTTCTTC. Encoded protein: CASSLWAGGRNYNEQFF. The chain recombines TRBV7-2 with TRBJ2-1, with TRBD2 matching 8 bases. J lost 3 bases, V lost 2 bases, and 9 bases had no gene match. The CDR3 covers 17 residues. Germline V gives CDR1 SGHTA, CDR2 FQGNSA.

This clone occurred once. Other DNA sequences in the sample encode the same CDR3. V usage is TRBV7-3 and J usage is TRBJ1-2; TRBD1 matches at 8 bases. V was clipped by 5 bases and J by 4 bases; unmatched bases: 6. The CDR3 is made up of 14 amino acids. The germline CDR1 and CDR2 sequences are SGHTA and FQGTGA. The CDR3 is CASSRDRGGYGYTF. DNA of the CDR3: TGTGCCAGCAGCAGAGACAGGGGAGGCTATGGCTACACCTTC.

About this clone itself: The identical CDR3 is also encoded by other nucleotide sequences in the sample. This chain links TRBV9 with TRBJ2-2, with TRBD1 identical over 7 bases. Germline loops: CDR1 SGDLS, CDR2 YYNGEE. The CDR3 is 15 amino acids. J gave up 1 base and V 0 bases, and 0 bases lay outside the gene matches. The CDR3 is CASSVGTGNTGELFF. The CDR3 nucleotides are TGTGCCAGCAGCGTAGGGACAGGGAACACCGGGGAGCTGTTTTTT.

V usage is TRBV5-1 and J usage is TRBJ2-7, with D perhaps TRBD2 (5 bases). CDR1 and CDR2 from the germline V gene are SGHRS and YFSETQ. The CDR3 runs 15 residues. V was trimmed by 0 bases and J by 4 bases, leaving 14 bases between them. The CDR3 coding sequence is TGCGCCAGCAGCTTGGAGGTAGCGACTCCTTACGAGCAGTACTTC. Its translation: CASSLEVATPYEQYF.

The CDR3 nucleotides read TGTGCCAGCAGCGAGGGGGCGCGGGGTGAAAAACTGTTTTTT. It codes for CASSEGARGEKLFF. This chain connects TRBV2 to TRBJ1-4; TRBD1 aligns across 7 bases. CDR3 length: 14 amino acids. The junction had 8 bases not matched to a gene; V was cut back by 6 bases and J by 7 bases. In germline, CDR1 is SNHLY, CDR2 FYNNEI.

The table lists this clone with a few counts. The chain uses TRBV10-2 and TRBJ1-2; D is possibly TRBD1 (6 bases). CDR1 WSHSY and CDR2 SAAADI come from the germline V gene. This CDR3 comprises 13 residues. With 2 bases removed from V and 4 bases from J, the gap between germline ends came to 8 bases. In nucleotides, the CDR3 is TGCGCCAGCAGTGAGAGGGGGAGCTATGGCTACACCTTC. Translation gives CASSERGSYGYTF.

The rearrangement links TRBV25-1 to TRBJ2-7; tentative D call: TRBD2 (5 bases). V was clipped by 3 bases and J by 4 bases, with 13 bases between them. The germline V gene encodes CDR1 MGHDK and CDR2 SYGVNS. This CDR3 spans 14 amino acids. CDR3 nucleotides: TGTGCCAGCAGTGAGGCGGAGGTCGGGTACGAGCAGTACTTC. It translates to CASSEAEVGYEQYF.

The chain employs TRBV28 and TRBJ2-3; weak D call: TRBD2 (6 bases). V dropped 0 bases and J dropped 0 bases, with 7 bases sitting between them. Germline values: CDR1 MDHEN, CDR2 SYDVKM. The CDR3 spans 15 residues. In DNA, the CDR3 is TGTGCCAGCAGTTTATGGGAGGGAAGCACAGATACGCAGTATTTT. Protein product: CASSLWEGSTDTQYF.

In the case of this clone: Distinct nucleotide sequences in the sample also encode this CDR3. V and J are TRBV18 and TRBJ2-3; D call uncertain. The germline V gene has CDR1 KGHSH and CDR2 LQKENI. Trimming removed 4 bases at V and 0 bases at J, with 2 bases between. The CDR3 is 12 amino acids. This chain's CDR3 is CASSLSTDTQYF. The CDR3 DNA reads TGTGCCAGCTCACTCAGCACAGATACGCAGTATTTT.